This T cell receptor beta chain is drawn from a study of T cells in tuberculosis (dated by TCRdb to 2016 to 2018). Concerning the study at large: The study combined CD1B tetramers and high-throughput TCR immunosequencing to characterize T cells specific for the mycobacterial lipid antigen glucose monomycolate (GMM). In a South African clinical cohort, IGRA-negative adolescents, IGRA-positive adolescents with latent tuberculosis and adults with active tuberculosis were compared, with under 13 people in each group.

The immunoSEQ multiplex PCR assay was used to generate TCR libraries, with TCR-beta and/or TCR-alpha/delta assays applied to each sample. Amplified TCR libraries were sequenced on the Illumina high-throughput platform. The paper's processing steps were these. Clustering and dimensionality reduction relied on pairwise TCRdist distances among GMM-specific receptors from T cells that were either sorted ex vivo or expanded in vitro. The score assigned to each clinical repertoire was mean NN-distance, meaning the average TCRdist to the nearest 10% of tetramer-positive reference sequences. GEM TCR motif frequency was calculated as the fraction of unique TCRs that matched known GEM sequences in V/J usage and CDR3 length. Active tuberculosis was classified by linear discriminant analysis with leave-one-out cross-validation, implemented in scikit-learn. This immuneACCESS table, as held by TCRdb, lists in-frame sequences with V and J called but not all clones. Of the missing ones, under half trace to an unresolved V gene in checked studies; the others have no known cause. V, J and clone size are those of that table, while D and trimming were read from the DNA. The sample profile shows roughly 35,000 clones; 93% of them were found once. The top ten clones comprise more than 6.5% of the sample.

Here is what the overall study found, with its caveats: Shorter CDR3-alpha lengths in active tuberculosis patients partly drove the smaller NN-distances, and the TCR-beta difference was not statistically significant. Compared with IGRA-negative controls, TCR-alpha repertoires from active tuberculosis had smaller mean NN-distances to GMM-specific TCRs, which suggests that these TCRs underwent clonal expansion. A classifier using the diverse GMM-specific repertoire reached approximately 90% accuracy (AUROC roughly 0.9), compared with approximately 70% accuracy using GEM motif frequencies. Clinical samples were selected based on which cryopreserved specimens were available, and the active tuberculosis cases were adults whereas the controls were adolescents.

A note on this clone: The antigen it binds to is not known. There are no base qualities to consult, and no much larger clone falls within one base.

At study entry, a tuberculin skin test and the QuantiFERON-TB GOLD In-Tube IGRA were used to screen adolescents for latent tuberculosis infection. Immunosequencing was performed on unsorted cryopreserved PBMC and covered around 94,000 T cells per clinical donor on average. Eleven high schools in the Worcester region of the Western Cape, South Africa, served as enrollment sites for adolescents aged 12 to 18 years. About ten M. tuberculosis-infected adolescents and some ten uninfected adolescents, matched for age and sex, were selected. PBMC from adolescents were isolated by density centrifugation from freshly drawn heparinized blood and then cryopreserved. The sequence was obtained from a donor aged 10-29 years with latent tuberculosis or without tuberculosis infection. The sequenced material came from PBMCs.

DNA sequence: TGTGCCAGCAGCCAAGAGGCAGGGATCGGCAATCAGCCCCAGCATTTT. Its translation is CASSQEAGIGNQPQHF. The chain employs TRBV4-2 and TRBJ1-5, and the D gene may be TRBD1, 5 bases matching. The CDR3 contains 16 residues, cysteine and phenylalanine counted. Only the CDR3 region is kept as DNA, spanning 48 bases read in frame from base 1. Per the germline V gene, LGHNA is the CDR1 and YNFKEQ is the CDR2. V was cut back by 0 bases and J by 2 bases, leaving a gap of 11 bases between them.